These 10 T cell receptor beta chains were sequenced from one sample in a study of shared clonotypes between healthy human individuals. The protocol was immunoSEQ multiplex PCR, while the TCRdb copy is restricted to in-frame clones and leaves out a portion. The table records about 820,000 clones, around 92% of them present only once. Naive CD8 cells lacked CD45RO and underwent positive selection for CCR7, leaving out terminally differentiated effector memory CD45RA+ cells. What was sequenced was naive CD8+ T cells sorted from blood. These receptors were obtained from a man aged 30-40 years in good health.

The J gene is TRBJ2-1, the V gene TRBV18; D not certain. The ends were cut back, 4 bases at V and 5 bases at J, with 24 bases in the middle. The germline CDR1 and CDR2 sequences are KGHSH and LQKENI. CDR3 length: 18 residues. DNA for the CDR3: TGTGCCAGCTCACATATTGGACCCTGGAGTCAGAAGGACAATGAGCAGTTCTTC. Its translation: CASSHIGPWSQKDNEQFF.

The chain couples TRBV19 to TRBJ2-5; 12 nucleotides match TRBD2. CDR3 length: 14 residues. Germline assignment: CDR1 LNHDA and CDR2 SQIVND (reference sequence). V lost 7 bases and J lost 1; bases outside the gene matches: 1. The CDR3 DNA sequence: TGTGCCAGTACGGGACTAGCGGGCCAAGAGACCCAGTACTTC. Protein: CASTGLAGQETQYF.

The CDR3 region has the DNA TGTGCCAGCAGCTCAATAAGCGGCCAAAGCACAGATACGCAGTATTTT. This encodes CASSSISGQSTDTQYF. The chain employs TRBV7-8 and TRBJ2-3; D is perhaps TRBD2 (5 bases). CDR1 SGHVS and CDR2 FQNEAQ come from the germline V gene. The CDR3 runs to 16 residues. V was clipped by 4 bases and J by 0 bases, with 14 bases between them. Complete variable domain (other parts from reference TRBV7-8 and TRBJ2-3): GAGVSQSPRYKVAKRGQDVALRCDPISGHVSLFWYQQALGQGPEFLTYFQNEAQLDKSGLPSDRFFAERPEGSVSTLKIQRTQQEDSAVYLCASSSISGQSTDTQYFGPGTRLTVL.

The rearrangement joins TRBV27 to TRBJ2-2; D may be TRBD1 (6 bases). The germline gives CDR1 MNHEY, CDR2 SMNVEV (reference sequence). The CDR3 loop spans 12 amino acids. Deletions cut 7 bases from V and 6 bases from J, with 9 bases between. CDR3 loop: CASKAGAGELFF. DNA for the CDR3: TGTGCCAGCAAGGCAGGGGCCGGGGAGCTGTTTTTT.

The chain couples TRBV28 to TRBJ2-5; D is ambiguous. CDR1 and CDR2 from the germline V gene are MDHEN and SYDVKM. This CDR3 is 16 amino acids long. V was pared by 6 bases and J by 3 bases, with 20 bases between. The CDR3 here is CASSSLLIRREETQYF. CDR3 bases: TGTGCCAGCAGCTCACTTCTTATTAGACGGGAAGAGACCCAGTACTTC. The variable domain in full, with the rest retrieved from reference TRBV28 and TRBJ2-5, is DVKVTQSSRYLVKRTGEKVFLECVQDMDHENMFWYRQDPGLGLRLIYFSYDVKMKEKGDIPEGYSVSREKKERFSLILESASTNQTSMYLCASSSLLIRREETQYFGPGTRLLVL.

This clone appeared a few times. The chain has TRBV6-6 and TRBJ2-1; no reliable D call. The V and J ends lost 6 bases and 0 bases respectively, with 12 bases between them. Per the germline V gene, CDR1 is MNHNY and CDR2 is SVGAGI (reference sequence). The CDR3 runs to 15 residues. CDR3 in amino acids: CASSLTKSSYNEQFF. The CDR3 DNA reads TGTGCCAGCAGCCTTACAAAGAGCTCCTACAATGAGCAGTTCTTC.

J is TRBJ2-7 and V is TRBV15; D gene ambiguous. V was trimmed by 3 bases and J by 3 bases, leaving 12 bases between them. Germline V lookup: CDR1 LNHNV, CDR2 YYDKDF (reference sequence). The CDR3 has 14 residues. The CDR3 loop reads CATSSDTLSYEQYF. Written as DNA, the CDR3 is TGTGCCACCAGCAGCGACACATTAAGCTACGAGCAGTACTTC.

The CDR3 nucleotides read TGTGCCAGCAGCTTTATGGGAAGCTCCTACAATGAGCAGTTCTTC. Translating gives CASSFMGSSYNEQFF. This chain uses TRBV7-3 with TRBJ2-1; D is undetermined. Germline assignment: CDR1 SGHTA and CDR2 FQGTGA. The V gene lost 3 bases and the J gene lost 0 bases, with 9 bases spanning the gap. The CDR3 is 15 amino acids.

This clone appeared once. The chain recombines TRBV6-1 with TRBJ2-2; D remains ambiguous. CDR3 size: 17 residues. V was pared by 2 bases and J by 0 bases, with 13 bases between. In germline, CDR1 is MNHNS, CDR2 SASEGT. The CDR3 region is CASSEWRSGANTGELFF. As DNA, the CDR3 is TGTGCCAGCAGTGAATGGCGGTCTGGCGCGAACACCGGGGAGCTGTTTTTT.

There are a few counts of this clone. The rearrangement links TRBV9 to TRBJ2-2, with D possibly being TRBD1 or TRBD2 (5 bases each). The germline gives CDR1 SGDLS, CDR2 YYNGEE. The CDR3 totals 13 residues. The germline V and J ends were trimmed by 7 bases and 3 bases, with 10 bases remaining between them. The CDR3 here is CASEVGDTGELFF. DNA of the CDR3: TGTGCCAGCGAAGTGGGGGACACCGGGGAGCTGTTTTTT.